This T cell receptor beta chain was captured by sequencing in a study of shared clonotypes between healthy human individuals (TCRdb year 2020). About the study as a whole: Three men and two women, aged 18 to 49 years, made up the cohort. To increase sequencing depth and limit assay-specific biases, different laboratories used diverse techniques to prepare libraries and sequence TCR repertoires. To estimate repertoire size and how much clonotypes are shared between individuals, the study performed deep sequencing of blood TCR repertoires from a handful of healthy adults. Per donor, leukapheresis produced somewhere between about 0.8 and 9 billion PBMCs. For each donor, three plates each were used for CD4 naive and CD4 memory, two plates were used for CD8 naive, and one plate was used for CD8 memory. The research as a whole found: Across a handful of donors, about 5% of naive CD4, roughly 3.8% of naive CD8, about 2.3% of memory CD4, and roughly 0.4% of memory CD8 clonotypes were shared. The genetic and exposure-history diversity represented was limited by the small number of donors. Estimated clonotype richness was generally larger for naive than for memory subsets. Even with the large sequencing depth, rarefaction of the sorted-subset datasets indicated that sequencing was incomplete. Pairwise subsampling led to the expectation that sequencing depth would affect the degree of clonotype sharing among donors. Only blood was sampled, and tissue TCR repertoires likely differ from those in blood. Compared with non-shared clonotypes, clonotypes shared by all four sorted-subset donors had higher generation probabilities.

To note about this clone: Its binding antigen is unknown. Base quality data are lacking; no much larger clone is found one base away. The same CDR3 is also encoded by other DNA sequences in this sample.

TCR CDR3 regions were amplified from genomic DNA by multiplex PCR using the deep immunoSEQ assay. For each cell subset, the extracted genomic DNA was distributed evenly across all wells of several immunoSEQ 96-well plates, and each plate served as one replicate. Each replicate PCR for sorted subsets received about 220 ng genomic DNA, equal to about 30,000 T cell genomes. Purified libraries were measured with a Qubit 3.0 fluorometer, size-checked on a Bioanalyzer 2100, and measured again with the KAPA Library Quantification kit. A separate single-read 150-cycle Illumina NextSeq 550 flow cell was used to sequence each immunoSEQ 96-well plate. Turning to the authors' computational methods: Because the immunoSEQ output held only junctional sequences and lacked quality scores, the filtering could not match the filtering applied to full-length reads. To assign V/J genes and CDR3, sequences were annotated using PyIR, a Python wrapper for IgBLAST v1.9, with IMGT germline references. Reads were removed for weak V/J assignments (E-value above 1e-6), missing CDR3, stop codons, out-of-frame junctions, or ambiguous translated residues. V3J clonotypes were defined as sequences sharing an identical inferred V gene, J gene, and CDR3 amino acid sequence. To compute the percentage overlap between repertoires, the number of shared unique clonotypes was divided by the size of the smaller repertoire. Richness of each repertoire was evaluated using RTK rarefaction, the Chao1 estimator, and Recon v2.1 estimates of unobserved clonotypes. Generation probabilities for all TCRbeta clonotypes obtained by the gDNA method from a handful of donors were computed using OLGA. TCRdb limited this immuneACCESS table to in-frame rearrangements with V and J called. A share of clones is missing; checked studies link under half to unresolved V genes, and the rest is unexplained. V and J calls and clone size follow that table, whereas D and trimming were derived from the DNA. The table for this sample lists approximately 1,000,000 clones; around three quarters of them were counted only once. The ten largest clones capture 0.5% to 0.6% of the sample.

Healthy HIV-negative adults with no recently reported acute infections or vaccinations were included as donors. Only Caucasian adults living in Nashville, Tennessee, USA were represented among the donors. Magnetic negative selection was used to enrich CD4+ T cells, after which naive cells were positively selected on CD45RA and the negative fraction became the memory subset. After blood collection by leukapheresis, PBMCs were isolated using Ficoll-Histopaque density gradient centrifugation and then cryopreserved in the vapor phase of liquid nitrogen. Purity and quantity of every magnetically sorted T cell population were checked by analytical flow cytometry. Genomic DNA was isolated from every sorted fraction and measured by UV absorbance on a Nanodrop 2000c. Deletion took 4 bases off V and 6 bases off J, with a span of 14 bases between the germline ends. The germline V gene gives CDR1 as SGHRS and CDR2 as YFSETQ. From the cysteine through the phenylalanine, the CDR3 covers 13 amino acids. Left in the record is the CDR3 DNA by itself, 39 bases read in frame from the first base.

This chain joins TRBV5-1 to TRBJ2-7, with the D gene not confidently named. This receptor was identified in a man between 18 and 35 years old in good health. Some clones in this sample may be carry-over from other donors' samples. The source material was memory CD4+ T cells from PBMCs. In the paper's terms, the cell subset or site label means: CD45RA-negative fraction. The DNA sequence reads TGCGCCAGCAGCCCCCCTAGAGGTGGCGAGCAGTACTTC. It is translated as CASSPPRGGEQYF.